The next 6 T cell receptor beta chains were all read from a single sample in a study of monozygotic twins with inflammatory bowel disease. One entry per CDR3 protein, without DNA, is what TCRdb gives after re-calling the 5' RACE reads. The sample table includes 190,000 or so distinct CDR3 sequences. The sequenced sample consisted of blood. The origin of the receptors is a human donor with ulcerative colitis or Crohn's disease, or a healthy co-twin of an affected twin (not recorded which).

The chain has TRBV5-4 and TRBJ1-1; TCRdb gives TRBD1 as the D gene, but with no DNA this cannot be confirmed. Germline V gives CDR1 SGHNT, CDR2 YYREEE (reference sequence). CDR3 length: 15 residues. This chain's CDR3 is CASRVGLGVNTEAFF.

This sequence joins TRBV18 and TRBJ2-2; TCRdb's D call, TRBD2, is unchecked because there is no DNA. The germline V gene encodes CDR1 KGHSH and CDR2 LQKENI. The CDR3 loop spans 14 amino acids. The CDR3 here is CASLLEAVTGELFF.

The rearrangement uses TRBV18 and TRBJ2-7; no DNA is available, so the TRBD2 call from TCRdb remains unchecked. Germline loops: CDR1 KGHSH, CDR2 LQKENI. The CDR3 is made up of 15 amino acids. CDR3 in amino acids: CASSPGRGASYEQYF.

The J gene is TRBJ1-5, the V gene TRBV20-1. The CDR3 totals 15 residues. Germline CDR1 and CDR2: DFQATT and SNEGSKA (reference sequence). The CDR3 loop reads CSTPSNFWGNQPQHF.

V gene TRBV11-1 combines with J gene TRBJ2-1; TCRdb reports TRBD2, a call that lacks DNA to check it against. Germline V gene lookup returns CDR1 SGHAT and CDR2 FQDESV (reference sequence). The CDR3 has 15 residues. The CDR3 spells CASSSRSGGYNEQFF.

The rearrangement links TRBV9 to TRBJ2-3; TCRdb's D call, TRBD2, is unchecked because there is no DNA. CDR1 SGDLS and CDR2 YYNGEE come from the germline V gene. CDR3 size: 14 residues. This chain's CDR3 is CASSPRTSGDTQYF.